This is a list of T cell receptor beta chains from one sample in a study of regulatory T cells in long-lasting Graves disease. Each CDR3 protein is one row after TCRdb ran MiXCR on the multiplex PCR reads. The sample holds 400,000 to 500,000 distinct CDR3 sequences, 21% seen once. This specimen consisted of peripheral blood mononuclear cells (PBMCs), obtained when the disease was refractory, from a patient treated with antithyroid drugs. The receptor set was obtained from a female donor with Graves disease. Each CDR3 is given with its conserved first and last residue. D genes are given only for firm matches. Clone size is shown for a subset of rows, as once, few, many or a class of expanded clone.

CASSTSTSTDTQYF	TGTGCCAGTAGTACAAGTACTAGCACAGATACGCAGTATTTT	TRBJ2-3	NA	TRBV19	few
CASSRASGSPVYEQYF	TGTGCCAGCAGTAGGGCTAGCGGGAGTCCCGTCTACGAGCAGTACTTC	TRBJ2-7	TRBD2	TRBV6-1	many
CASQNTGLAGYQETQYF	TGTGCCTCACAAAATACTGGACTAGCGGGGTACCAAGAGACCCAGTACTTC	TRBJ2-5	TRBD2	TRBV10-3	NA
CASSPYDNSYEQYF	TGCGCCAGCAGCCCCTATGACAACTCCTACGAGCAGTACTTC	TRBJ2-7	NA	TRBV4-1	few
CASSSAPADTQYF	TGTGCCAGCAGCTCTGCTCCGGCGGATACGCAGTATTTT	TRBJ2-3	NA	TRBV7-3	NA
CASSLLAASYEQYF	TGTGCCAGCAGTTTATTGGCAGCCTCCTACGAGCAGTACTTC	TRBJ2-7	NA	TRBV28	many
CASSPSRRATEAFF	TGTGCCAGCAGTCCCTCTCGAAGGGCCACTGAAGCTTTCTTT	TRBJ1-1	NA	TRBV12-3/TRBV12-4	many
CSARIRGTSGKGTQYF	TGCAGTGCTAGGATTCGCGGGACTAGCGGGAAAGGGACCCAGTACTTC	TRBJ2-5	TRBD2	TRBV20-1	NA
CASSLQGGRSYEQYF	TGTGCCAGCAGCTTACAAGGCGGGCGCTCCTACGAGCAGTACTTC	TRBJ2-7	NA	TRBV7-9	many
CASTLPGRILLF	TGTGCCAGCACCCTTCCCGGACGGATTCTCCTCTTC	TRBJ1-2	NA	TRBV28	many
CASSPTPDRVIREKLFF	TGCGCCAGCAGCCCAACGCCGGACAGGGTAATAAGAGAAAAACTGTTTTTT	TRBJ1-4	TRBD1	TRBV10-2	NA
CASPFYEQYF	TGTGCCAGCCCGTTCTACGAGCAGTACTTC	TRBJ2-7	NA	TRBV19	NA
CATSRDKGQGQPQHF	TGTGCCACCAGCAGAGACAAGGGTCAGGGTCAGCCCCAGCATTTT	TRBJ1-5	NA	TRBV15	many
CSARFGTSGYTGELFF	TGCAGTGCTAGATTTGGGACTAGCGGTTACACCGGGGAGCTGTTTTTT	TRBJ2-2	TRBD2	TRBV20-1	few
CASSYFSGRRANVLTF	TGTGCCAGCAGTTACTTTTCAGGTCGGAGGGCCAACGTCCTGACTTTC	TRBJ2-6	NA	TRBV6-2/TRBV6-3	few
CASLGGGGYNEQFF	TGTGCCAGCCTGGGAGGGGGGGGGTACAATGAGCAGTTCTTC	TRBJ2-1	NA	TRBV6-1	NA
CASRWLGANTGELFF	TGTGCAAGCAGGTGGCTAGGAGCGAACACCGGGGAGCTGTTTTTT	TRBJ2-2	NA	TRBV6-2/TRBV6-3	many
CARRQGLTQPQHF	TGTGCCAGGCGACAGGGGTTGACTCAGCCCCAGCATTTT	TRBJ1-5	TRBD1	TRBV19	few
CASSSTGLTGSNQPQHF	TGTGCCAGCAGCTCCACAGGGTTAACGGGAAGCAATCAGCCCCAGCATTTT	TRBJ1-5	NA	TRBV6-2/TRBV6-3	NA
CASSLVFTEAFF	TGTGCCAGCAGCTTAGTTTTCACTGAAGCTTTCTTT	TRBJ1-1	NA	TRBV7-9	NA
CASSPMAGVSNQPQHF	TGTGCCAGCAGTCCCATGGCAGGGGTGAGCAATCAGCCCCAGCATTTT	TRBJ1-5	NA	TRBV28	many
CASSSSGRVSEQYF	TGTGCCAGCAGCTCTAGCGGGAGGGTTAGCGAGCAGTACTTC	TRBJ2-7	TRBD2	TRBV5-4	NA
CASSLRGRDTQYF	TGTGCCAGCAGCTTACGGGGGAGGGATACGCAGTATTTT	TRBJ2-3	NA	TRBV7-2	NA
CASSFGAGSSYGYTF	TGTGCCAGCAGTTTCGGGGCAGGCTCATCTTATGGCTACACCTTC	TRBJ1-2	NA	TRBV28	many
CASSEGTETQYF	TGTGCCAGCAGTGAAGGGACAGAGACCCAGTACTTC	TRBJ2-5	NA	TRBV2	many
CASSFDRDTGELFF	TGTGCCAGCAGCTTTGACAGGGACACCGGGGAGCTGTTTTTT	TRBJ2-2	TRBD1	TRBV12-3/TRBV12-4	many
CASSQVDDRVDGYTF	TGTGCCAGCAGCCAAGTCGATGACAGGGTAGACGGCTACACCTTC	TRBJ1-2	TRBD1	TRBV14	many
CASSPSWGGQPQHF	TGTGCCAGCAGTCCGAGCTGGGGTGGTCAGCCCCAGCATTTT	TRBJ1-5	NA	TRBV28	many
CSAQGGYDSPLHF	TGCAGTGCCCAGGGGGGCTATGATTCACCCCTCCACTTT	TRBJ1-6	TRBD1	TRBV20-1	NA
CASTPGGTKETQYF	TGTGCCAGCACCCCAGGGGGCACGAAAGAGACCCAGTACTTC	TRBJ2-5	TRBD1	TRBV28	many
CASSEGYGYTF	TGCGCCAGCAGTGAGGGCTATGGCTACACCTTC	TRBJ1-2	NA	TRBV6-1	many
CASSFDPSGANVLTF	TGCGCCAGCAGCTTTGATCCCTCTGGGGCCAACGTCCTGACTTTC	TRBJ2-6	NA	TRBV5-1	few
CASSQDGQIITGELFF	TGTGCCAGCAGCCAAGATGGACAGATAATCACCGGGGAGCTGTTTTTT	TRBJ2-2	NA	TRBV3-1	NA
CASSLLSDSNSGNTIYF	TGTGCCAGCAGTTTACTCTCGGACAGTAACTCTGGAAACACCATATATTTT	TRBJ1-3	NA	TRBV28	many
CATSQGANGNTIYF	TGTGCCACCTCCCAGGGGGCAAATGGAAACACCATATATTTT	TRBJ1-3	TRBD1	TRBV6-1	few